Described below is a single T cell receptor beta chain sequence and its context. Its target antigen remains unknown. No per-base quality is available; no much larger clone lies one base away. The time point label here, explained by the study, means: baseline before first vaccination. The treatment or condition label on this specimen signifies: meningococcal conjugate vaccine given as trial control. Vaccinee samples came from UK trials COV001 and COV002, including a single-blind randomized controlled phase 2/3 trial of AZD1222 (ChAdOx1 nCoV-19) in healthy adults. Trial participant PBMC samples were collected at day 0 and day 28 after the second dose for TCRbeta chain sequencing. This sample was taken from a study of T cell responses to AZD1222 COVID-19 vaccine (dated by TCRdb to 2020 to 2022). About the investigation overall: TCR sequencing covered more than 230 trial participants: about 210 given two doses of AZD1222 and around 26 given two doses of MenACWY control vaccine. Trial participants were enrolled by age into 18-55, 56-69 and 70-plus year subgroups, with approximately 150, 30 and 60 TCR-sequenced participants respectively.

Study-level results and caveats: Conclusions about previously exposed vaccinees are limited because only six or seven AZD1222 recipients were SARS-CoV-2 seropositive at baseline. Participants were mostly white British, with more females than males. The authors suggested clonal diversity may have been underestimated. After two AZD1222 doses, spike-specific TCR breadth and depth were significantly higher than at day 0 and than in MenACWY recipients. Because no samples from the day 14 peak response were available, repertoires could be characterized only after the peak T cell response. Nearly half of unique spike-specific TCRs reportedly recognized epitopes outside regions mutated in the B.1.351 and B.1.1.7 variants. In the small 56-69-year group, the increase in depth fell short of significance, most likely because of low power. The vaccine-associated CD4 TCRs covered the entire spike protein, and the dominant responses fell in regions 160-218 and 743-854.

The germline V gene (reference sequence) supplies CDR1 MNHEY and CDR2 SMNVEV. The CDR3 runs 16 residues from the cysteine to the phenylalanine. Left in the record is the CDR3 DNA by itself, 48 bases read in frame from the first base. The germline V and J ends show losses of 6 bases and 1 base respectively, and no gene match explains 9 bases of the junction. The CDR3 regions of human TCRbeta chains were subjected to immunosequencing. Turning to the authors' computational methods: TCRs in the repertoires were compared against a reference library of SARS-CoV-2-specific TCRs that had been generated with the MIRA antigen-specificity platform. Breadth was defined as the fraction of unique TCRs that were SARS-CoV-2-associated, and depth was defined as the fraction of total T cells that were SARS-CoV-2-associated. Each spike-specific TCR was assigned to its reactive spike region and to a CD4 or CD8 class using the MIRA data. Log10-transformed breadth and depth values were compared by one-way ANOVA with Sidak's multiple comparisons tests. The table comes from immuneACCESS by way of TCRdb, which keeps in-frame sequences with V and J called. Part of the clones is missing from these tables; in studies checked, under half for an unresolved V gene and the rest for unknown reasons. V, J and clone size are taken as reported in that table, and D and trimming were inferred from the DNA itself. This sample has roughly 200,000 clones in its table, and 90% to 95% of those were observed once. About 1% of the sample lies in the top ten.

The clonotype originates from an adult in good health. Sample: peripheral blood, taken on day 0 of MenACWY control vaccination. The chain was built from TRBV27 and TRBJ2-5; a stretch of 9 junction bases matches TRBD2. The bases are TGTGCCAGCAGGCGGGGGGGCGGGGGGTTCCAAGAGACCCAGTACTTC. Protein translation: CASRRGGGGFQETQYF.